The rows below give T cell receptor beta chains drawn from one sample of a study of a mutant IDH1 vaccine in newly diagnosed glioma. The table came from immunoSEQ multiplex PCR; TCRdb's copy has only in-frame clones and leaves some out. The data contain about 38,000 clones, 75% to 85% of them singletons. The source was PBMCs, collected from a glioma patient treated with radiotherapy, temozolomide or both. Receptors originate from a man aged 35-49 years with glioma. Some clones in this sample may be carry-over from other donors' samples. The CDR3 runs from the conserved cysteine through the conserved F or W. A D gene is named only where the DNA matches it firmly. Size is stated for part of the rows, as once, few or many counts, or as a class when the clone is expanded.

-	-	TRBV5-5	TRBJ1-2	CASSLQEQIGYTF	TGTGCCAGCAGCCTACAGGAGCAGATCGGCTACACCTTC
-	-	TRBV27	TRBJ1-1	CASSLLTGTTEAFF	TGTGCCAGCAGTTTGTTAACGGGGACCACTGAAGCTTTCTTT
-	-	TRBV7-3	TRBJ2-5	CASREPGRETQYF	TGTGCCAGCAGGGAGCCAGGGCGAGAGACCCAGTACTTC
-	-	TRBV6-1	TRBJ2-1	CASASGAGYNEQFF	TGTGCCAGCGCCTCGGGGGCTGGCTACAATGAGCAGTTCTTC
-	-	TRBV2	TRBJ1-2	CASSEGQGTYYGYTF	TGTGCCAGCAGTGAAGGTCAGGGCACCTACTATGGCTACACCTTC
-	-	TRBV7-9	TRBJ1-2	CASSLVDGLWGYTF	TGTGCCAGCAGCTTAGTTGACGGCCTCTGGGGCTACACCTTC
-	once	TRBV6-1	TRBJ1-1	CASSPGGLLQGGAFF	TGTGCCAGCAGCCCCGGGGGACTGCTTCAAGGGGGGGCTTTCTTT
-	-	TRBV7-8	TRBJ1-2	CASLREGRNGYTF	TGTGCCAGCCTAAGGGAAGGAAGGAACGGCTACACCTTC
-	-	TRBV10-2	TRBJ1-2	CASSESMGRDANYGYTF	TGCGCCAGCAGTGAGTCGATGGGCAGGGACGCCAACTATGGCTACACCTTC
-	-	TRBV7-2	TRBJ2-5	CASSFPGTHEGGETQYF	TGTGCCAGCAGCTTCCCCGGGACCCACGAGGGCGGGGAGACCCAGTACTTC
-	-	TRBV29-1	TRBJ2-7	CSATRQGYEQYF	TGCAGCGCTACGCGTCAGGGCTACGAGCAGTACTTC
-	-	TRBV7-2	TRBJ2-2	CASSRPSGVGELFF	TGTGCCAGCAGCCGGCCGAGTGGGGTCGGGGAGCTGTTTTTT
TRBD2	-	TRBV5-4	TRBJ2-4	CASSLEGLAGGRAGNIQYF	TGTGCCAGCAGCTTGGAAGGCCTAGCGGGGGGGCGTGCAGGAAACATTCAGTACTTC
-	-	TRBV7-9	TRBJ1-1	CASSLRSKTEAFF	TGTGCCAGCAGCTTAAGAAGTAAGACTGAAGCTTTCTTT
TRBD1	-	TRBV14	TRBJ2-5	CASSPGTGGRETQYF	TGTGCCAGCAGCCCTGGGACAGGGGGACGAGAGACCCAGTACTTC
-	-	TRBV19	TRBJ1-1	CASSLGTYEGTEAFF	TGTGCCAGTAGTCTCGGGACGTACGAGGGCACTGAAGCTTTCTTT
TRBD1	-	TRBV4-2	TRBJ1-6	CASSRDRENSPLHF	TGTGCCAGCAGCCGGGACAGGGAAAATTCACCCCTCCACTTT
-	-	TRBV6-5	TRBJ2-3	CASNYRVRTDTQYF	TGTGCCAGCAACTACAGGGTCAGAACAGATACGCAGTATTTT
-	-	TRBV4-3	TRBJ1-6	CASSQEGDDGLSPLHF	TGCGCCAGCAGCCAAGAAGGCGATGATGGGCTATCACCCCTCCACTTT
-	-	TRBV9	TRBJ1-1	CASSVGPEWNTEAFF	TGTGCCAGCAGCGTAGGACCCGAATGGAACACTGAAGCTTTCTTT
-	-	TRBV7-9	TRBJ2-3	CASSSAETDTQYF	TGTGCCAGCAGCTCGGCGGAGACAGATACGCAGTATTTT
TRBD1	-	TRBV5-1	TRBJ1-1	CASSASQGGGTEAFF	TGCGCCAGCAGCGCCTCACAGGGGGGGGGCACTGAAGCTTTCTTT
-	once	TRBV30	TRBJ1-6	CAWTAPGGALSSYNSPLHF	TGTGCCTGGACTGCCCCGGGGGGGGCTCTAAGCTCCTATAATTCACCCCTCCACTTT
-	-	TRBV6-1	TRBJ1-3	CASSVIQGGSSGTIYF	TGTGCCAGCAGTGTGATACAGGGTGGATCGAGTGGCACCATATATTTT
TRBD1	once	TRBV28	TRBJ1-2	CASRPYRDRIYGYTF	TGTGCCAGCAGGCCGTACCGGGACAGGATCTATGGCTACACCTTC
-	-	TRBV11-2	TRBJ2-3	CASSLVRADRDTQYF	TGTGCCAGCAGCTTAGTGAGGGCCGACCGGGATACGCAGTATTTT
TRBD2	-	TRBV7-6	TRBJ2-3	CASSLSGLAYTDTQYF	TGTGCCAGCAGCTTATCCGGACTAGCTTACACAGATACGCAGTATTTT
-	-	TRBV5-6	TRBJ1-1	CASSLGAGPEAFF	TGTGCCAGCAGCTTAGGCGCGGGGCCTGAAGCTTTCTTT
-	-	TRBV7-2	TRBJ2-6	CASSSRASGANVLTF	TGTGCCAGCAGCTCTAGGGCGTCTGGGGCCAACGTCCTGACTTTC
-	once	TRBV6-5	TRBJ1-3	CASSLEAHSGNTIYF	TGTGCCAGCAGTTTGGAGGCCCACTCTGGAAACACCATATATTTT
-	-	TRBV7-2	TRBJ2-2	CASSLGTESGELFF	TGTGCCAGCAGCTTAGGGACAGAGAGCGGGGAGCTGTTTTTT
-	once	TRBV27	TRBJ2-1	CASSYRGSYNEQFF	TGTGCCAGCAGTTACCGGGGCTCCTACAATGAGCAGTTCTTC
TRBD1	-	TRBV29-1	TRBJ1-1	CSVTTGATEAFF	TGCAGCGTGACAACAGGGGCCACTGAAGCTTTCTTT
-	-	TRBV19	TRBJ1-2	CASSVGGGYTF	TGTGCCAGTAGCGTGGGCGGGGGCTACACCTTC
-	-	TRBV5-1	TRBJ2-5	CASSLVPDTRGETQYF	TGCGCCAGCAGCTTGGTACCAGACACGAGGGGGGAGACCCAGTACTTC
TRBD2	once	TRBV5-4	TRBJ2-1	CASKTSGGNEQFF	TGTGCCAGCAAGACTAGCGGGGGCAATGAGCAGTTCTTC